Below, 25 T cell receptor beta chains from the same sample are listed, as sequenced in a study of early T cells in non-severe SARS-CoV-2 infection. A single record per CDR3 protein comes from TCRdb applying MiXCR to the 5' RACE reads. The sample consists of tens of thousands of distinct CDR3 sequences, about 4.5% of them appearing once. Sequencing was performed on whole blood, taken at baseline. The receptors were gathered from an adult who was a healthcare worker with PCR-confirmed SARS-CoV-2 infection or an uninfected control (not recorded which).

This clonotype was seen many times. This sequence joins TRBV16 and TRBJ1-2; possible D gene TRBD1, 6 bases. Germline V gives CDR1 KGHSY, CDR2 FQNENV. The V gene lost 6 bases and the J gene lost 6 bases, with 11 bases spanning the gap. CDR3 length: 12 amino acids. CDR3 protein: CASSLNRDGYTF. In DNA, the CDR3 is TGTGCCAGCAGTCTAAACAGGGATGGCTACACCTTC.

This clonotype was seen at least ten times. This chain uses TRBV11-3 with TRBJ1-1; tentative D call: TRBD1 (5 bases). Germline loops: CDR1 SGHNT, CDR2 YENEEA. CDR3 length: 14 residues. V was clipped by 5 bases and J by 2 bases, with 12 bases between them. The CDR3 bases are TGTGCCAGCAGCCTCCGACAGAGAAACACTGAAGCTTTCTTT. Protein: CASSLRQRNTEAFF.

This clonotype has ten or more counts. The rearrangement joins TRBV29-1 to TRBJ1-5, with unresolved D. V was shortened by 2 bases and J by 3 bases, with 8 bases between the two germline ends. There are 13 residues in the CDR3. Germline loops: CDR1 SQVTM, CDR2 ANQGSEA. CDR3 amino acids: CSVESGPNQPQHF. CDR3 DNA: TGCAGCGTTGAATCGGGTCCCAATCAGCCCCAGCATTTT.

This clonotype was counted at least ten times. The chain is built from TRBV4-3 and TRBJ2-7; D gene uncertain. The ends were cut back, 1 base at V and 6 bases at J, with 7 bases in the middle. CDR1 LGHNA and CDR2 YSLEER come from the germline V gene. This CDR3 is built from 12 residues. CDR3 amino acids: CASSQANGEQYF. In nucleotides, the CDR3 is TGCGCCAGCAGCCAAGCTAATGGCGAGCAGTACTTC.

This clonotype showed up just a few times. The V gene is TRBV18, the J gene TRBJ2-1; D is possibly TRBD2 (6 bases). The CDR3 sequence is 15 residues long. Germline V gene data show CDR1 as KGHSH and CDR2 as LQKENI. The V gene lost 2 bases and the J gene lost 7 bases, with 15 bases spanning the gap. CDR3 nucleotide sequence: TGTGCCAGCTCACCAGTCGGGGGTTTTGGGAATGAGCAGTTCTTC. It yields the protein CASSPVGGFGNEQFF. Full variable domain (outside the CDR3, taken from reference TRBV18 and TRBJ2-1): NAGVMQNPRHLVRRRGQEARLRCSPMKGHSHVYWYRQLPEEGLKFMVYLQKENIIDESGMPKERFSAEFPKEGPSILRIQQVVRGDSAAYFCASSPVGGFGNEQFFGPGTRLTVL.

A few counts support this clonotype. The rearrangement links TRBV19 to TRBJ1-6; maybe TRBD1 (5 bases). Trimming took off 8 bases at V and 1 base at J, with 12 bases between the two ends. The CDR3 is 15 amino acids. Germline lookup yields CDR1 LNHDA and CDR2 SQIVND (reference sequence). The CDR3 region has the DNA TGTGCCAGTTCGACAGAGCTGTCCTATAATTCACCCCTCCACTTT. This gives the protein CASSTELSYNSPLHF. The complete variable domain, with remaining parts taken from reference TRBV19 and TRBJ1-6, reads DGGITQSPKYLFRKEGQNVTLSCEQNLNHDAMYWYRQDPGQGLRLIYYSQIVNDFQKGDIAEGYSVSREKKESFPLTVTSAQKNPTAFYLCASSTELSYNSPLHFGNGTRLTVT.

This clonotype showed up many times. V usage is TRBV13 and J usage is TRBJ1-1; the match to TRBD1 covers 10 bases. CDR1 is PRHDT and CDR2 is FYEKMQ in the germline V gene (reference sequence). Trimming took 0 bases from V and 0 from J; bases not matched to a gene: 4. The CDR3 spans 17 residues. The CDR3 sequence is CASSLGGTGAMNTEAFF. The CDR3 DNA is TGTGCCAGCAGCTTAGGAGGGACAGGGGCCATGAACACTGAAGCTTTCTTT.

The table lists this clonotype with many counts. The chain combines TRBV7-8 with TRBJ2-3; 7 bases map to TRBD1. The CDR3 consists of 13 residues. CDR1 and CDR2 from the germline V gene are SGHVS and FQNEAQ. Trimming cost V 1 base and J 5 bases; bases outside gene matches: 0. CDR3 sequence reads: CASSLDRGDTQYF. CDR3 nucleotides: TGTGCCAGCAGCTTAGACAGGGGAGATACGCAGTATTTT.

This clonotype has at least ten counts. This chain joins TRBV29-1 and TRBJ2-7; maybe TRBD1 (5 bases). The CDR3 contains 13 residues. V lost 4 bases, J lost 0 bases, and 10 bases lay in between. In germline, CDR1 is SQVTM, CDR2 ANQGSEA. The CDR3 sequence is CSVVSGPSYEQYF. CDR3 sequence (DNA): TGCAGCGTTGTTTCAGGGCCCTCCTACGAGCAGTACTTC.

This clonotype appeared many times. The rearrangement joins TRBV29-1 to TRBJ1-3, with D unresolved. The CDR3 extends over 12 amino acids. The V gene lost 7 bases and the J gene lost 0 bases, with 7 bases spanning the gap. Germline CDR1 reads SQVTM; CDR2 reads ANQGSEA. CDR3 amino acids: CSGRHSGNTIYF. The CDR3 DNA sequence: TGCAGCGGAAGACACTCTGGAAACACCATATATTTT.

In its sample, this clonotype is medium-sized. The chain carries TRBV7-9 and TRBJ2-7; no firm D call. Germline-derived CDR1 and CDR2 are SEHNR and FQNEAQ (reference sequence). This CDR3 contains 15 residues. Trimming cost V 0 bases and J 3 bases, with 12 bases left between them. This CDR3 reads CASSLAATYLYEQYF. CDR3 DNA sequence: TGTGCCAGCAGCTTAGCGGCGACCTACCTCTACGAGCAGTACTTC.

The V call is TRBV29-1, the J call TRBJ2-7, with D possibly being TRBD1 or TRBD2 (5 bases each). This CDR3 has 12 residues. The germline V gene encodes CDR1 SQVTM and CDR2 ANQGSEA. The CDR3 loop reads CVPGPYSYEQYF. As DNA, the CDR3 is TGCGTCCCGGGGCCCTACTCCTACGAGCAGTACTTC.

This rearrangement joins TRBV6-2 or TRBV6-3 to TRBJ2-3; D gene unclear. Germline-derived CDR1 and CDR2 are MNHEY and SVGEGT. Trimming removed 0 bases from V and 2 bases from J, with 9 bases in between. This CDR3 has 15 residues. In DNA form, the CDR3 reads TGTGCCAGCAGTTACTCGGACCAGACCACAGATACGCAGTATTTT. This encodes CASSYSDQTTDTQYF.

In its sample, this clonotype ranks as medium-sized. The V gene is TRBV30, the J gene TRBJ2-4, with 7 bases aligning to TRBD2. CDR1 GTSNPN and CDR2 SVGIG come from the germline V gene (reference sequence). Losses at the gene ends were 3 bases for V and 6 bases for J; bases not matched to a gene: 8. This CDR3 is built from 14 residues. CDR3 sequence reads: CAWRMGGGPNIQYF. The CDR3 DNA sequence: TGTGCCTGGAGGATGGGGGGAGGGCCAAACATTCAGTACTTC.

This clonotype occurred many times. The CDR3 DNA reads TGCAGCGCCCGGGGACGAAGCTCCTACGAGCAGTACTTC. It translates to CSARGRSSYEQYF. This rearrangement joins TRBV29-1 to TRBJ2-7, with D perhaps TRBD1 or TRBD2 (5 bases each). Germline CDR1 reads SQVTM; CDR2 reads ANQGSEA. The V end was cut by 7 bases, the J end by 0 bases, with 13 bases between. CDR3 length: 13 amino acids.

This clonotype was detected many times. The chain is built from TRBV7-8 and TRBJ1-1; maybe TRBD1 (5 bases). Germline assignment: CDR1 SGHVS and CDR2 FQNEAQ. The CDR3 is 15 residues long. V gave up 5 bases and J gave up 1 base, with 14 bases separating them. DNA of the CDR3: TGTGCCAGCAGCCCCTTCGGCAGGGCGAACACTGAAGCTTTCTTT. It translates to CASSPFGRANTEAFF.

The table lists this clonotype with many counts. The rearrangement joins TRBV7-3 to TRBJ2-7; tentative D call: TRBD1 (6 bases). From germline, CDR1 is SGHTA and CDR2 FQGTGA. Trimming stripped 0 bases from V and 0 bases from J, with 6 bases between. CDR3 length equals 14 residues. In DNA form, the CDR3 reads TGTGCCAGCAGCTTAACGGACAGCTCCTACGAGCAGTACTTC. Translated: CASSLTDSSYEQYF.

This clonotype was observed at least ten times. This chain uses TRBV18 with TRBJ2-7; 7 nucleotides align to TRBD1. The CDR3 spans 15 residues. Germline lookup yields CDR1 KGHSH and CDR2 LQKENI. V shed 3 bases and J 4 bases; nucleotides not matched to a gene: 9. The CDR3 nucleotides are TGTGCCAGCTCACCGACGACAGGGATCCGATACGAGCAGTACTTC. This translates into CASSPTTGIRYEQYF.

V gene TRBV7-9 combines with J gene TRBJ1-1; no reliable D call. This CDR3 region has 14 residues. Trimming shortened V by 1 base and J by 2 bases, and 8 bases separated the two germline ends. Germline V CDR1 and CDR2: SEHNR, FQNEAQ (reference sequence). The CDR3 region is CASSLVSPNTEAFF. In DNA, the CDR3 is TGTGCCAGCAGCTTAGTGAGCCCTAACACTGAAGCTTTCTTT. The variable domain in full, completed from reference TRBV7-9 and TRBJ1-1, reads DTGVSQNPRHKITKRGQNVTFRCDPISEHNRLYWYRQTLGQGPEFLTYFQNEAQLEKSRLLSDRFSAERPKGSFSTLEIQRTEQGDSAMYLCASSLVSPNTEAFFGQGTRLTVV.

This clonotype was observed at least ten times. The chain links TRBV7-9 to TRBJ2-5; a weak D match, TRBD2 (6 bases). Deletions cut 4 bases from V and 1 base from J, with 13 bases between. Germline V gives CDR1 SEHNR, CDR2 FQNEAQ (reference sequence). There are 15 residues in the CDR3. CDR3 coding DNA: TGTGCCAGCAGCTCCAGCCGGGAGCCCCAAGAGACCCAGTACTTC. The encoded protein is CASSSSREPQETQYF.

CDR3 sequence: CATRTGGDPYGYTF. As DNA, the CDR3 is TGTGCCACCCGGACAGGGGGCGACCCTTATGGCTACACCTTC. The gene calls are TRBV15 and TRBJ1-2, with 11 bases lining up with TRBD1. Germline trimming cut 8 bases from V and 5 bases from J; bases unmatched to any gene: 7. Germline V gives CDR1 LNHNV, CDR2 YYDKDF (reference sequence). CDR3 length equals 14 residues.

This clonotype was counted many times. The chain employs TRBV6-4 and TRBJ1-2, with a tentative D call TRBD1 (6 bases). The CDR3 runs to 16 residues. Germline V gives CDR1 MRHNA, CDR2 SNTAGT. V was clipped by 5 bases and J by 0 bases, with 16 bases between them. The CDR3 DNA reads TGTGCCAGCAGTCAGAGTGGGGGCCGAGCTAACTATGGCTACACCTTC. Translation gives CASSQSGGRANYGYTF.

This clonotype was recorded at least ten times. The V gene is TRBV6-6, the J gene TRBJ1-5; TRBD1 aligns across 9 bases. The J segment lost 7 bases and the V segment lost 2 bases, leaving 18 bases of the junction unmatched. Germline CDR1 MNHNY, CDR2 SVGAGI (reference sequence). There are 19 residues in the CDR3. CDR3 nucleotides: TGTGCCAGCAGTTACAGGGTCGCCGTGGGACAGGGAGAGGAGCAGCCCCAGCATTTT. It codes for CASSYRVAVGQGEEQPQHF.

There are many counts of this clonotype. Here the CDR3 DNA reads TGTGCTAGTGGTTACCCGGACGGGAACTATGGCTACACCTTC. Residues: CASGYPDGNYGYTF. This chain connects TRBV12-5 to TRBJ1-2, with no clear D. Germline CDR1 LGHNT, CDR2 FRNRAP. V was trimmed by 4 bases and J by 2 bases, leaving 11 bases between them. The CDR3 runs to 14 residues.

This clonotype occurred a few times. V gene TRBV6-5 combines with J gene TRBJ2-7, with 8 bases matching TRBD1. The V segment lost 6 bases and the J segment 6 bases; nucleotides outside the gene matches: 7. CDR3 size: 13 residues. CDR1 is MNHEY and CDR2 is SVGAGI in the germline V gene. The CDR3 DNA follows: TGTGCCAGCAGCCCGGACAGGGCGGGCGAGCAGTACTTC. The encoded protein is CASSPDRAGEQYF.